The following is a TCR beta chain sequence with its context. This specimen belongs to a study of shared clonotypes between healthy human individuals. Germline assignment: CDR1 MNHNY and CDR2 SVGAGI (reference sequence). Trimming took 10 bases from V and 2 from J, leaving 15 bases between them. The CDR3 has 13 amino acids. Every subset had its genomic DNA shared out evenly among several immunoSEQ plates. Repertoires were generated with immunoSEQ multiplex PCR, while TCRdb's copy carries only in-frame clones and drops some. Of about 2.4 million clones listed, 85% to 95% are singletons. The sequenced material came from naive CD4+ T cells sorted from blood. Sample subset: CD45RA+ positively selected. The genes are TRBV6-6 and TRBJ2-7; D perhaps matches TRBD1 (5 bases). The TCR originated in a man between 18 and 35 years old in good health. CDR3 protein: CATQGTDTYEQYF. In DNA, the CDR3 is TGTGCCACCCAGGGTACCGATACCTACGAGCAGTACTTC.